The rows below give T cell receptor beta chains drawn from one sample of a study of post-analysis software for immune sequencing data. TCRdb processed the PCR reads anew with MiXCR; each CDR3 protein has one entry. The sample has 740,000 or so distinct CDR3 sequences; around 53% are singletons. Material: blood. Source of these receptors: a girl between 10 and 17 years old with multiple sclerosis. Each CDR3 is given with its conserved first and last residue. D genes are given only for firm matches.

d_gene: TRBD1; j_gene: TRBJ1-2; v_gene: TRBV5-1; CDR3aa: CASSQDRVGYGYTF
d_gene: NA; j_gene: TRBJ2-1; v_gene: TRBV25-1; CDR3aa: CASSDPSPNKGTYNEQFF
d_gene: NA; j_gene: TRBJ1-4; v_gene: TRBV7-2; CDR3aa: CASSSAWGNEKLFF
d_gene: TRBD2; j_gene: TRBJ2-4; v_gene: TRBV25-1; CDR3aa: CASSERGDIAKNIQYF
d_gene: TRBD1; j_gene: TRBJ2-7; v_gene: TRBV12-3/TRBV12-4; CDR3aa: CASQGTGSHEQYF
d_gene: NA; j_gene: TRBJ2-1; v_gene: TRBV7-9; CDR3aa: CASSQLGWPEQFF
d_gene: NA; j_gene: TRBJ2-1; v_gene: TRBV6-5; CDR3aa: CASSLTGSPTSNDEQFF
d_gene: TRBD1; j_gene: TRBJ2-7; v_gene: TRBV28; CDR3aa: CASSSPRQGILREQYF
d_gene: TRBD1; j_gene: TRBJ2-1; v_gene: TRBV29-1; CDR3aa: CSVDAGQGGNEQFF
d_gene: TRBD2; j_gene: TRBJ2-7; v_gene: TRBV20-1; CDR3aa: CSASLGTSGEPYEQYF
d_gene: NA; j_gene: TRBJ1-1; v_gene: TRBV20-1; CDR3aa: CSAHVFMNTEAFF